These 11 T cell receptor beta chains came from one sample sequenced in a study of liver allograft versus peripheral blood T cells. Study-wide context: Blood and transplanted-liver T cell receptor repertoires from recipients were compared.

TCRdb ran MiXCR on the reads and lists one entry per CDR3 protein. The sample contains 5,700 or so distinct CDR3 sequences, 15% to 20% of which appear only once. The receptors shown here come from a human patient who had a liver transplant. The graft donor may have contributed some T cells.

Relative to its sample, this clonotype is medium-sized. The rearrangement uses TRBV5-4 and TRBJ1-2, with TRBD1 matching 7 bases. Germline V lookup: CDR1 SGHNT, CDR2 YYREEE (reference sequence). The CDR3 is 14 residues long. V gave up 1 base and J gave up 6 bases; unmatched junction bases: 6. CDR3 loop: CASSLSRRGHGYTF. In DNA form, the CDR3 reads TGTGCCAGCAGCTTGAGTAGGAGGGGGCATGGCTACACCTTC.

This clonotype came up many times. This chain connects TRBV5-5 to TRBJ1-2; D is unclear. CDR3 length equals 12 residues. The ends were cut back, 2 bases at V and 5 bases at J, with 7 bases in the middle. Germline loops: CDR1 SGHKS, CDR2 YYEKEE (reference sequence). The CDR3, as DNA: TGTGCCAGCAGCTTCCGGGAGTATGGCTACACCTTC. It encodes CASSFREYGYTF.

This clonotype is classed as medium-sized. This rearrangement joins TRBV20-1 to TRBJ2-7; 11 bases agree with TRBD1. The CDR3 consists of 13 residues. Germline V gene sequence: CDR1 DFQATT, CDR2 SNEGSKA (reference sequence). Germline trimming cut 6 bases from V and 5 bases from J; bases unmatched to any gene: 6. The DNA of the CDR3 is TGCAGTGCCTTCCGGGACAGGGGGAACGAGCAGTACTTC. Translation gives CSAFRDRGNEQYF.

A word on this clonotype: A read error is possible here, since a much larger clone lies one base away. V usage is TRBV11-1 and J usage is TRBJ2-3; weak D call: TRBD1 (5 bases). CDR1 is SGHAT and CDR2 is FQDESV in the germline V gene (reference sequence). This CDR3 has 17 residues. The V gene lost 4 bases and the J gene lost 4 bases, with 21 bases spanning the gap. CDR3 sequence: CASSSGPWGAWSDTQYF. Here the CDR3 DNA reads TGTGCCAGCAGCTCGGGTCCATGGGGCGCTTGGTCAGATACGCAGTATTTT.

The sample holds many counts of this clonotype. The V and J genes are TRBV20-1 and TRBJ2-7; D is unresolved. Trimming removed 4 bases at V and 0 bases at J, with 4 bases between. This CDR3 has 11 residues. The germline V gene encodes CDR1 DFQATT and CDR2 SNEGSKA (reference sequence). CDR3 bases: TGCAGTGCTACAGCCTCCTACGAGCAGTACTTC. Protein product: CSATASYEQYF.

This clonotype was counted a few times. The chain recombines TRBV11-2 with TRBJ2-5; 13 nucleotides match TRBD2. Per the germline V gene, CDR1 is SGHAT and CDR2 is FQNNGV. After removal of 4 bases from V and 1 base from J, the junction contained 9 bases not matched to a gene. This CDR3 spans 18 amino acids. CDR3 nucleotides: TGTGCCAGCAGCTACCGACGGGGACTAGCGGGGACCCAAGAGACCCAGTACTTC. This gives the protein CASSYRRGLAGTQETQYF. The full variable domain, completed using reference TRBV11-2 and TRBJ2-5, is EAGVAQSPRYKIIEKRQSVAFWCNPISGHATLYWYQQILGQGPKLLIQFQNNGVVDDSQLPKDRFSAERLKGVDSTLKIQPAKLEDSAVYLCASSYRRGLAGTQETQYFGPGTRLLVL.

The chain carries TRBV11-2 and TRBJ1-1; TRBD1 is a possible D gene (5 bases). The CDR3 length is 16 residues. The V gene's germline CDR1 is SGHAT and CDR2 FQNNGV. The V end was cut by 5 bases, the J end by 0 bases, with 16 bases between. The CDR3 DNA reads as TGTGCCAGCAGCCGTCGTTGGACATCCATGAACACTGAAGCTTTCTTT. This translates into CASSRRWTSMNTEAFF. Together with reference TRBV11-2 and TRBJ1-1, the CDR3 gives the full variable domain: EAGVAQSPRYKIIEKRQSVAFWCNPISGHATLYWYQQILGQGPKLLIQFQNNGVVDDSQLPKDRFSAERLKGVDSTLKIQPAKLEDSAVYLCASSRRWTSMNTEAFFGQGTRLTVV.

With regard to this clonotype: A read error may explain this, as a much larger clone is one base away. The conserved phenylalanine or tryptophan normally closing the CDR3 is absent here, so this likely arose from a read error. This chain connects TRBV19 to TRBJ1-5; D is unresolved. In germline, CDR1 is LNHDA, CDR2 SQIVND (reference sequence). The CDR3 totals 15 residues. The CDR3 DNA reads TGTGCCAGTAGTATAAAGGGTACGAGCAATCAGTCCCAGCATCTT. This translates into CASSIKGTSNQSQHL.

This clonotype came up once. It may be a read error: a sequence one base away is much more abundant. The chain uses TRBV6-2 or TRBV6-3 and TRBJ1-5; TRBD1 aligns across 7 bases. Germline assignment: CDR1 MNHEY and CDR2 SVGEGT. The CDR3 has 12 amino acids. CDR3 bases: TGTGCCCACAGGGGAGGGAATCCGCCCCAGCATTTT. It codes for CAHRGGNPPQHF.

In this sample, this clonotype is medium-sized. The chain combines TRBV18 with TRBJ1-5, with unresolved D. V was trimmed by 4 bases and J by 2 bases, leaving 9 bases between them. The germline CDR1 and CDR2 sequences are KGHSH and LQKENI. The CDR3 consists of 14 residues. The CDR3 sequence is CASSLRKGNQPQHF. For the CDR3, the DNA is TGTGCCAGCTCACTTCGAAAGGGCAATCAGCCCCAGCATTTT.

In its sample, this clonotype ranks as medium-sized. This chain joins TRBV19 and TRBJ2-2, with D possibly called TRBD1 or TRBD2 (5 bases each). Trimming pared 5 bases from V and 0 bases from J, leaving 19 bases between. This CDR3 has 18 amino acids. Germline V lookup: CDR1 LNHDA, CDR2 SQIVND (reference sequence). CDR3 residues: CASSSKPLGAANTGELFF. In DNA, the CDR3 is TGTGCCAGTAGTTCCAAGCCCCTCGGGGCCGCGAACACCGGGGAGCTGTTTTTT.